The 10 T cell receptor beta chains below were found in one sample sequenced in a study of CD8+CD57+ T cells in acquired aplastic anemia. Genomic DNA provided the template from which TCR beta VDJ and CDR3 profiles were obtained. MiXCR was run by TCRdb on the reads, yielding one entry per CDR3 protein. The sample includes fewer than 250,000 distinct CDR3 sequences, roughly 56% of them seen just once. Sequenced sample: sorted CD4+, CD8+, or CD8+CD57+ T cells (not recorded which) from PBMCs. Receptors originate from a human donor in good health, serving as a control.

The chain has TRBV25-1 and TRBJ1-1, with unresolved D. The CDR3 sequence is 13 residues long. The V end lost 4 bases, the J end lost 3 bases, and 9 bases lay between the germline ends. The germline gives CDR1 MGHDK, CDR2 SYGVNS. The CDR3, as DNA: TGTGCCAGCAGTGTGCTGCCGTACACTGAAGCTTTCTTT. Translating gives CASSVLPYTEAFF.

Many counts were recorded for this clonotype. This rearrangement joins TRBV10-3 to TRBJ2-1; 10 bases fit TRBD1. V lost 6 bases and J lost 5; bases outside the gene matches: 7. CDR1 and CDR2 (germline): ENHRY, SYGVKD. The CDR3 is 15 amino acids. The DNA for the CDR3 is TGTGCCATCAGCCCCGACAGGGGGCTAAACAATGAGCAGTTCTTC. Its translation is CAISPDRGLNNEQFF.

The CDR3 DNA reads TGTGCCAGTAGTTACAGGGGCGGCGAGGAGTTCTTC. Amino acids: CASSYRGGEEFF. The chain uses TRBV19 and TRBJ2-1; 7 nucleotides align to TRBD1. The CDR3 has 12 residues. Germline assignment: CDR1 LNHDA and CDR2 SQIVND (reference sequence). Germline trimming cut 5 bases from V and 14 bases from J; bases unmatched to any gene: 9. Complete variable domain (other parts from reference TRBV19 and TRBJ2-1): DGGITQSPKYLFRKEGQNVTLSCEQNLNHDAMYWYRQDPGQGLRLIYYSQIVNDFQKGDIAEGYSVSREKKESFPLTVTSAQKNPTAFYLCASSYRGGEEFFGPGTRLTVL.

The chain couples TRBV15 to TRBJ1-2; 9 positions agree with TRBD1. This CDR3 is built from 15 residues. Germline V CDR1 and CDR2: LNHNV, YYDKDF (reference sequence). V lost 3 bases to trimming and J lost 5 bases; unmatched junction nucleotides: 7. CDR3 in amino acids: CATSRETGTGYGYTF. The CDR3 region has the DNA TGTGCCACCAGCAGGGAAACCGGGACAGGGTATGGCTACACCTTC.

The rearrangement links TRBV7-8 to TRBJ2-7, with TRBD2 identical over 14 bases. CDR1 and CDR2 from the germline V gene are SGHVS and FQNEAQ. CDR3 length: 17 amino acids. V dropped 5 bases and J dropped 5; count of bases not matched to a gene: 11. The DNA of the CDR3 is TGTGCCAGCAGCCCCAGGGGACTAGCGGGGGTTTACCACGAGCAGTACTTC. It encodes CASSPRGLAGVYHEQYF.

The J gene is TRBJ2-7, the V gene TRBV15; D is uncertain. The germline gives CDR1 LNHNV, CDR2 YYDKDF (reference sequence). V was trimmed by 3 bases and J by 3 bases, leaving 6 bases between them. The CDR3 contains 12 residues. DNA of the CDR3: TGTGCCACCAGCAGCTTTTACTACGAGCAGTACTTC. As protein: CATSSFYYEQYF.

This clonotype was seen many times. The CDR3 is CASSFRDRRLSGANVLTF. DNA of the CDR3: TGTGCCAGCAGCTTCCGGGACAGGCGACTCTCTGGGGCCAACGTCCTGACTTTC. The chain carries TRBV7-3 and TRBJ2-6, with TRBD1 matching 8 bases. V trimming: 3 bases; J trimming: 0 bases; junction bases outside the gene matches: 7. CDR1 is SGHTA and CDR2 is FQGTGA in the germline V gene. The CDR3 sequence is 18 residues long.

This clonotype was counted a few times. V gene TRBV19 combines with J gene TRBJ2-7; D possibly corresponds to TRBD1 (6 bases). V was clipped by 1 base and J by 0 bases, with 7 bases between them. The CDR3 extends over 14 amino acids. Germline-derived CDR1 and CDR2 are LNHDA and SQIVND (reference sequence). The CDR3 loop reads CASSIGRGSYEQYF. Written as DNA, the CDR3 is TGTGCCAGTAGTATAGGCAGGGGCTCCTACGAGCAGTACTTC.

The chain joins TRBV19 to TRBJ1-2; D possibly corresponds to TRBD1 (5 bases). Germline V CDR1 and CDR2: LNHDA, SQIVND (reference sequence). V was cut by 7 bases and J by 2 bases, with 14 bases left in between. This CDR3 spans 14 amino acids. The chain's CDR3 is CASTQRGANYGYTF. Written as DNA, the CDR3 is TGTGCCAGTACTCAACGCGGGGCCAACTATGGCTACACCTTC.

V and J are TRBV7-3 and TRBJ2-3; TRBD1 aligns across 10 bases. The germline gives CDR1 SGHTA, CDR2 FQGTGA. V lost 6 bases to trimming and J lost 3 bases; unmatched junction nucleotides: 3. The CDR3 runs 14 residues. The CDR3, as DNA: TGTGCCAGCAGATCGGGACAGGGGACAGATACGCAGTATTTT. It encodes CASRSGQGTDTQYF. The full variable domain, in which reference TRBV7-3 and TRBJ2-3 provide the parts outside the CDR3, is GAGVSQTPSNKVTEKGKYVELRCDPISGHTALYWYRQSLGQGPEFLIYFQGTGAADDSGLPNDRFFAVRPEGSVSTLKIQRTERGDSAVYLCASRSGQGTDTQYFGPGTRLTVL.